This T cell receptor (beta chain) was documented in a study of blood T cell repertoires in COVID-19. Study in general: Italy, Spain and the United States were the sources of the convalescent and acute COVID-19 samples.

The CDR3 spans 16 residues. The V and J ends lost 2 bases and 0 bases respectively, with 11 bases between them. Germline lookup yields CDR1 MDHEN and CDR2 SYDVKM. The assay was immunoSEQ multiplex PCR, and TCRdb's table has in-frame clones only and misses some. The sample has around 99,000 clones; about four fifths are singletons. The sequencing input was peripheral blood. The V gene is TRBV28, the J gene TRBJ1-5; D is possibly TRBD1 (5 bases). The receptor was derived from a woman of 80 years or more with active or convalescent COVID-19. The CDR3 coding sequence is TGTGCCAGCAGTTTAGGGGGGGAGATTAGCAATCAGCCCCAGCATTTT. Protein sequence: CASSLGGEISNQPQHF.